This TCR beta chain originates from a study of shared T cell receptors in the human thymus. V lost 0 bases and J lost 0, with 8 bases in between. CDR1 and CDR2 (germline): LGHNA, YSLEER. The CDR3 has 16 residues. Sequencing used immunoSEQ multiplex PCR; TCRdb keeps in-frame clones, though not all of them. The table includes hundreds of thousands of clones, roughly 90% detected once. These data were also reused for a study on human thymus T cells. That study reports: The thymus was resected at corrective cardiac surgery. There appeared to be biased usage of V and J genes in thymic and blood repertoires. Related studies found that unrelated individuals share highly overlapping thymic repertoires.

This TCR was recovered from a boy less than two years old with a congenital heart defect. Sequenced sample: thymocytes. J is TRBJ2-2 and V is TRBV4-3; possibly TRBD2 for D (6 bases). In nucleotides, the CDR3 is TGCGCCAGCAGCCAAGAAGGGAGGCCGAACACCGGGGAGCTGTTTTTT. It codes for CASSQEGRPNTGELFF.